These T cell receptor beta chains were read from a single sample in a study of shared clonotypes between healthy human individuals. Only in-frame clones appear in the TCRdb table, and some are missing; sequencing was by immunoSEQ multiplex PCR. The sample contains over 2 million clones, 85% to 95% of which appear only once. Sequencing was done on a sample of naive CD4+ T cells from PBMCs. These receptors all stem from a young man in good health. Some clones in this sample may be carry-over from other donors' samples. The CDR3 runs from the conserved cysteine through the conserved F or W. The D gene is left open where the match is weak. Part of the rows lack a size; the others show once, few, many or a class for expanded clones.

d_gene	j_gene	abundance	v_gene	CDR3aa	CDR3nt
TRBD1	TRBJ2-6	NA	TRBV28	CASSLPQGARGANVLTF	TGTGCCAGCAGTTTACCCCAGGGGGCCCGTGGGGCCAACGTCCTGACTTTC
NA	TRBJ2-3	NA	TRBV11-2	CASSLELAADTQYF	TGTGCCAGCAGCTTAGAACTAGCCGCAGATACGCAGTATTTT
TRBD1	TRBJ2-5	NA	TRBV7-3	CASSRDREETQYF	TGTGCCAGCAGCCGGGACAGAGAAGAGACCCAGTACTTC
NA	TRBJ1-4	NA	TRBV5-4	CASSPPGSEKLFF	TGTGCCAGCAGCCCCCCGGGTAGTGAAAAACTGTTTTTT
TRBD2	TRBJ2-2	NA	TRBV5-3	CARRPVTVRGRAATGELFF	TGTGCCAGAAGGCCCGTGACGGTTCGGGGGAGGGCTGCCACCGGGGAGCTGTTTTTT
TRBD1	TRBJ1-1	few	TRBV6-1	CASSSQTGMNTEAFF	TGTGCCAGCAGTTCCCAGACAGGGATGAACACTGAAGCTTTCTTT
TRBD2	TRBJ2-7	NA	TRBV7-8	CASSYGGTSGASHEQYF	TGTGCCAGCAGCTACGGGGGGACTAGCGGGGCCTCACACGAGCAGTACTTC
NA	TRBJ2-3	once	TRBV9	CASSKGQGSVPDTQYF	TGTGCCAGCAGCAAGGGGCAGGGCTCAGTCCCAGATACGCAGTATTTT
NA	TRBJ1-4	NA	TRBV5-4	CASSTGPGGEKLFF	TGTGCCAGCAGCACAGGTCCGGGGGGCGAAAAACTGTTTTTT
NA	TRBJ2-6	NA	TRBV7-9	CASSFFPGSGANVLTF	TGTGCCAGCAGCTTCTTTCCGGGCTCTGGGGCCAACGTCCTGACTTTC
NA	TRBJ2-7	NA	TRBV2	CASSEQLLTYEQYF	TGTGCCAGCAGTGAACAACTCCTGACCTACGAGCAGTACTTC
TRBD1	TRBJ2-7	NA	TRBV5-6	CASRTGNEQYF	TGTGCCAGCAGGACAGGGAACGAGCAGTACTTC
TRBD1	TRBJ2-4	NA	TRBV28	CASSRTGVLAKNIQYF	TGTGCCAGCAGTCGGACAGGCGTTCTAGCCAAAAACATTCAGTACTTC
NA	TRBJ1-1	once	TRBV10-3	CAISERWGTEAFF	TGTGCCATCAGTGAGAGGTGGGGGACTGAAGCTTTCTTT
TRBD2	TRBJ2-1	NA	TRBV4-1	CASSGLAGDSYNEQFF	TGCGCCAGCAGCGGACTAGCGGGAGATTCCTACAATGAGCAGTTCTTC
NA	TRBJ1-4	once	TRBV7-9	CASSLAYFRGLSVVFF	TGTGCCAGCAGCTTAGCTTATTTCCGGGGGTTGTCGGTTGTGTTTTTT
TRBD1	TRBJ1-1	NA	TRBV15	CATSRAQGAEAFF	TGTGCCACCAGCAGAGCGCAGGGGGCTGAAGCTTTCTTT
TRBD1	TRBJ2-2	NA	TRBV5-1	CASRTGDTGELFF	TGCGCCAGCAGAACAGGGGATACCGGGGAGCTGTTTTTT
TRBD1	TRBJ1-3	NA	TRBV2	CASSGDRGAGNTIYF	TGTGCCAGCAGTGGGGACAGGGGAGCTGGAAACACCATATATTTT
NA	TRBJ2-2	NA	TRBV9	CASSVAQAGTGELFF	TGTGCCAGCAGCGTAGCGCAGGCGGGCACCGGGGAGCTGTTTTTT
NA	TRBJ1-1	once	TRBV7-9	CASTMGTGTEAFF	TGTGCCAGCACCATGGGGACTGGCACTGAAGCTTTCTTT
NA	TRBJ2-2	NA	TRBV6-5	CASSYRAGNTGELFF	TGTGCCAGCAGTTATCGGGCAGGGAACACCGGGGAGCTGTTTTTT
TRBD2	TRBJ2-1	NA	TRBV7-6	CASSPRPLAGGPGEQFF	TGTGCCAGCAGCCCCCGACCTCTAGCGGGAGGGCCGGGTGAGCAGTTCTTC
NA	TRBJ2-3	NA	TRBV5-6	CASRPLGADTQYF	TGTGCCAGCCGCCCACTCGGGGCAGATACGCAGTATTTT
TRBD1	TRBJ2-7	NA	TRBV5-6	CASSFLGTGYEQYF	TGTGCCAGCAGCTTCCTGGGGACAGGGTACGAGCAGTACTTC
NA	TRBJ2-1	NA	TRBV7-6	CASSLELVAEQFF	TGTGCCAGCAGCTTAGAACTAGTAGCTGAGCAGTTCTTC
NA	TRBJ1-2	NA	TRBV2	CASTDGVRYYGYTF	TGTGCCAGCACCGATGGGGTGCGCTACTATGGCTACACCTTC
NA	TRBJ2-1	NA	TRBV28	CASGSGGQIYNEQFF	TGTGCCAGCGGATCCGGGGGACAGATTTACAATGAGCAGTTCTTC
TRBD2	TRBJ2-1	NA	TRBV7-3	CASSPRTSGRHNEQFF	TGTGCCAGCAGCCCCCGGACTAGCGGACGCCACAATGAGCAGTTCTTC
TRBD2	TRBJ2-1	NA	TRBV5-1	CASSAGLAGEQFF	TGCGCCAGCAGCGCCGGACTAGCGGGAGAGCAGTTCTTC
TRBD2	TRBJ2-3	NA	TRBV2	CASSLAGAHRGTQYF	TGTGCCAGCAGTCTAGCGGGAGCCCACAGGGGTACGCAGTATTTT
NA	TRBJ1-3	once	TRBV30	CAWSEQEAGNTIYF	TGTGCCTGGAGTGAGCAGGAGGCTGGAAACACCATATATTTT
TRBD2	TRBJ2-5	once	TRBV28	CASSFGAGGAETQYF	TGTGCCAGCAGTTTTGGGGCGGGAGGCGCAGAGACCCAGTACTTC
NA	TRBJ1-1	NA	TRBV7-8	CASTTVAGLLNTEAFF	TGTGCCAGCACCACCGTGGCGGGCCTCTTGAACACTGAAGCTTTCTTT
NA	TRBJ1-1	NA	TRBV18	CASSPRGQTSPTEAFF	TGTGCCAGCTCACCGCGGGGACAAACTTCCCCCACTGAAGCTTTCTTT
TRBD1	TRBJ2-3	NA	TRBV6-4	CASSVRTGDTQYF	TGTGCCAGCAGTGTACGGACAGGAGATACGCAGTATTTT
NA	TRBJ1-2	NA	TRBV4-2	CASSQSTGVQYGYTF	TGTGCCAGCAGCCAGTCCACCGGGGTACAGTATGGCTACACCTTC
NA	TRBJ2-7	NA	TRBV6-1	CASSERGVFEQYF	TGTGCCAGCAGTGAACGGGGAGTTTTCGAGCAGTACTTC
TRBD1	TRBJ1-1	NA	TRBV9	CASSARGRDTEAFF	TGTGCCAGCAGCGCAAGGGGGCGTGACACTGAAGCTTTCTTT
TRBD1	TRBJ2-7	NA	TRBV5-4	CASSPGQGIAYEQYF	TGTGCCAGCAGCCCAGGACAGGGAATCGCCTACGAGCAGTACTTC
NA	TRBJ1-1	NA	TRBV2	CASSASGLVNTEAFF	TGTGCCAGCAGTGCGTCGGGTTTGGTGAACACTGAAGCTTTCTTT